This T cell receptor beta chain was identified during a study of T-cell reconstitution after alpha-beta-depleted transplantation in children. The TCRbeta library incorporated unique molecular identifiers. MiXCR was run by TCRdb on the PCR reads, yielding one entry per CDR3 protein. This table holds a few hundred thousand distinct CDR3 sequences, 10% found once. Comment on this clonotype: At one of its ends the junction is not consistent with the germline gene, which may arise from a read error.

This sample comprised PBMCs from the stem cell graft donor, obtained from the stem cell graft. This sequence originates from a human donor who donated a stem cell graft to a child with acute lymphoblastic leukemia.

The CDR3 sequence is CASSSLPADLAKNSQYF. CDR3 in DNA: TGTGCCAGCAGCTCCCTCCCGGCAGACTTAGCCAAAAACAGTCAGTACTTC. V gene TRBV7-2 combines with J gene TRBJ2-4; D is uncertain. CDR1 and CDR2 (germline): SGHTA, FQGNSA. This CDR3 comprises 17 residues.